The 5 T cell receptor beta chains below all came from one sample that was sequenced in a study of T cell changes during pregnancy in multiple sclerosis. This table comes from immunoSEQ multiplex PCR, and its TCRdb copy is limited to in-frame clones, with some not included. The sample lists tens of thousands of clones, 75% to 95% occurring once. Material: peripheral blood, obtained in the third trimester of pregnancy. These receptors all stem from a female donor with multiple sclerosis, enrolled in a pregnancy study.

The CDR3 spells CASSPNPWRGLNGYTF. The CDR3 region has the DNA TGTGCCAGCAGCCCAAACCCTTGGAGGGGTTTGAATGGCTACACCTTC. The genes are TRBV7-8 and TRBJ1-2, with D perhaps TRBD1 (5 bases). Germline V CDR1 and CDR2: SGHVS, FQNEAQ. Trimming took 5 bases from V and 6 from J, leaving 22 bases between them. The CDR3 length is 16 residues.

The chain has TRBV7-2 and TRBJ2-1; 11 nucleotides agree with TRBD2. CDR3 length: 20 amino acids. V trimming: 0 bases; J trimming: 4 bases; junction bases outside the gene matches: 14. Germline loops: CDR1 SGHTA, CDR2 FQGNSA. As DNA, the CDR3 is TGTGCCAGCAGCTTAGCTGCCCTAGCGGGGGGCAAATATAGGTACAATGAGCAGTTCTTC. Its protein is CASSLAALAGGKYRYNEQFF. Full variable domain (remainder filled in from reference TRBV7-2 and TRBJ2-1): GAGVSQSPSNKVTEKGKDVELRCDPISGHTALYWYRQSLGQGLEFLIYFQGNSAPDKSGLPSDRFSAERTGGSVSTLTIQRTQQEDSAVYLCASSLAALAGGKYRYNEQFFGPGTRLTVL.

J is TRBJ2-3 and V is TRBV30, with D possibly TRBD2 on 6 matching bases. The CDR3 loop spans 13 amino acids. V was trimmed by 3 bases and J by 0 bases, leaving 7 bases between them. CDR1 and CDR2 from the germline V gene are GTSNPN and SVGIG (reference sequence). The CDR3 spells CAWRGRSTDTQYF. CDR3 nucleotides: TGTGCCTGGAGGGGGAGGAGCACAGATACGCAGTATTTT.

The chain links TRBV7-3 to TRBJ1-1, with D perhaps TRBD1 (6 bases). The CDR3 is made up of 12 amino acids. V was shortened by 4 bases and J by 7 bases, with 10 bases between the two germline ends. Germline CDR1 SGHTA, CDR2 FQGTGA. The CDR3 coding sequence is TGTGCCAGCAGCTCCCGAGGGGGTGAAGCTTTCTTT. Translation gives CASSSRGGEAFF.

The J gene is TRBJ1-1, the V gene TRBV27, with unresolved D. CDR1 and CDR2 (germline): MNHEY, SMNVEV (reference sequence). Deletions cut 6 bases from V and 3 bases from J, with 14 bases between. CDR3 length: 14 amino acids. DNA of the CDR3: TGTGCCAGCAGCCTTTCCGCTAGGTACACTGAAGCTTTCTTT. As protein: CASSLSARYTEAFF.